The T cell receptor beta chain described here comes from a study of CD8 T cells in Susac syndrome. Random hexamers were used to reverse transcribe an amount of 0.5 to 1 ug RNA. An immunoSEQ multiplex PCR generated amplified TCR beta CDR3 products spanning 54 Vbeta and 13 Jbeta. One entry per CDR3 protein results from TCRdb running MiXCR on the immunoSEQ multiplex PCR reads. This sample has 150,000 or so distinct CDR3 sequences, with 80% to 95% found just once. Sequencing of TCR beta covered CD8+ and CD4+ T cells obtained from blood. TEMRA cells were FACS-enriched, with CD8+ and CD4+ T cells isolated negatively. Trimming took off 5 bases at V and 3 bases at J, with 19 bases between the two ends. Germline CDR1 is DFQATT and CDR2 is SNEGSKA (reference sequence). This CDR3 spans 15 amino acids.

The sequenced sample was CD4+ T cells from PBMCs. This chain joins TRBV20-1 and TRBJ1-2; D might be TRBD1 (5 bases). This TCR was sampled from a human donor in good health. The CDR3 DNA reads TGCAGTGCTTACCCCGGGGGGGTACAGGACTATGGCTACACCTTC. It codes for CSAYPGGVQDYGYTF.